These 8 T cell receptor beta chains originate from one sample sequenced in a study of blood T cell repertoires in COVID-19. Produced via immunoSEQ multiplex PCR; TCRdb's table is partial and in-frame only. Of a few hundred thousand clones in the sample, 80% to 90% were seen once. Input material: PBMCs or T cells enriched from blood (not recorded which). The receptors here all came from a man aged 30-40 years who had recovered from COVID-19.

This sequence joins TRBV5-1 and TRBJ2-2, with a possible D match to TRBD1 (6 bases). This CDR3 contains 15 residues. Per the germline V gene, CDR1 is SGHRS and CDR2 is YFSETQ. Trimming pared 1 base from V and 4 bases from J, leaving 11 bases between. The CDR3 sequence: CASSLTGLGTGELFF. The CDR3 DNA sequence: TGCGCCAGCAGCTTGACAGGGTTGGGCACCGGGGAGCTGTTTTTT.

This chain uses TRBV20-1 with TRBJ1-4; D may be TRBD1 (6 bases). CDR3 length equals 13 residues. The germline V gene encodes CDR1 DFQATT and CDR2 SNEGSKA (reference sequence). Trimming removed 3 bases at V and 8 bases at J, with 13 bases between. In DNA, the CDR3 is TGCAGTGCTAGTCACAGGGTGGAAGAAAAACTGTTTTTT. This sequence encodes CSASHRVEEKLFF.

A word on this clone: Other DNA sequences in this sample translate to the same CDR3. The chain has TRBV30 and TRBJ1-5; 8 bases are a match to TRBD1. The CDR3 is 13 amino acids. The germline gives CDR1 GTSNPN, CDR2 SVGIG (reference sequence). V gave up 2 bases and J gave up 6 bases; unmatched junction bases: 3. The CDR3 reads CAWSLRGRQPQHF. CDR3 DNA: TGTGCCTGGAGTCTCAGGGGGCGTCAGCCCCAGCATTTT.

The chain recombines TRBV5-6 with TRBJ2-7; D gene uncertain. The CDR3 has 14 residues. The V gene's germline CDR1 is SGHDT and CDR2 YYEEEE. Trimming left V 2 bases short and J 3 bases short, with 12 bases between. CDR3 protein: CASSFMVQHYEQYF. The CDR3 DNA reads TGTGCCAGCAGCTTTATGGTACAGCACTACGAGCAGTACTTC.

The chain is built from TRBV5-6 and TRBJ2-5; D might be TRBD2 (6 bases). The germline V gene has CDR1 SGHDT and CDR2 YYEEEE. The CDR3 sequence is 15 residues long. Deletions cut 2 bases from V and 5 bases from J, with 16 bases between. The CDR3 DNA follows: TGTGCCAGCAGCTTCCGGGACTCCGACGGCGAGACCCAGTACTTC. It specifies CASSFRDSDGETQYF.

The chain recombines TRBV28 with TRBJ2-7; 12 bases map to TRBD2. With V trimmed by 5 bases and J by 3 bases, 5 bases remained unmatched. Germline V CDR1 and CDR2: MDHEN, SYDVKM. The CDR3 is 15 amino acids. CDR3 protein: CASSPGLAGFYEQYF. As DNA, the CDR3 is TGTGCCAGCAGTCCAGGACTAGCGGGGTTCTACGAGCAGTACTTC.

This clone was observed once. This rearrangement joins TRBV28 to TRBJ2-7; D possibly corresponds to TRBD2 (5 bases). CDR1 and CDR2 from the germline V gene are MDHEN and SYDVKM. The length of the CDR3 is 10 residues. V shed 3 bases and J shed 8 bases, with 5 bases lying between them. This CDR3 reads CASSFGKQYF. CDR3 DNA: TGTGCCAGCAGTTTCGGGAAGCAGTACTTC. The entire variable domain, with the rest obtained from reference TRBV28 and TRBJ2-7, is as follows: DVKVTQSSRYLVKRTGEKVFLECVQDMDHENMFWYRQDPGLGLRLIYFSYDVKMKEKGDIPEGYSVSREKKERFSLILESASTNQTSMYLCASSFGKQYFGPGTRLTVT.

The chain uses TRBV28 and TRBJ1-4; TRBD1 matches 8 bases. The CDR3 has 14 amino acids. Losses at the gene ends were 5 bases for V and 6 bases for J; bases not matched to a gene: 5. From germline, CDR1 is MDHEN and CDR2 SYDVKM. The CDR3 DNA reads as TGTGCCAGCAGTCCAGGGGGCGGAGATGAAAAACTGTTTTTT. Protein product: CASSPGGGDEKLFF.